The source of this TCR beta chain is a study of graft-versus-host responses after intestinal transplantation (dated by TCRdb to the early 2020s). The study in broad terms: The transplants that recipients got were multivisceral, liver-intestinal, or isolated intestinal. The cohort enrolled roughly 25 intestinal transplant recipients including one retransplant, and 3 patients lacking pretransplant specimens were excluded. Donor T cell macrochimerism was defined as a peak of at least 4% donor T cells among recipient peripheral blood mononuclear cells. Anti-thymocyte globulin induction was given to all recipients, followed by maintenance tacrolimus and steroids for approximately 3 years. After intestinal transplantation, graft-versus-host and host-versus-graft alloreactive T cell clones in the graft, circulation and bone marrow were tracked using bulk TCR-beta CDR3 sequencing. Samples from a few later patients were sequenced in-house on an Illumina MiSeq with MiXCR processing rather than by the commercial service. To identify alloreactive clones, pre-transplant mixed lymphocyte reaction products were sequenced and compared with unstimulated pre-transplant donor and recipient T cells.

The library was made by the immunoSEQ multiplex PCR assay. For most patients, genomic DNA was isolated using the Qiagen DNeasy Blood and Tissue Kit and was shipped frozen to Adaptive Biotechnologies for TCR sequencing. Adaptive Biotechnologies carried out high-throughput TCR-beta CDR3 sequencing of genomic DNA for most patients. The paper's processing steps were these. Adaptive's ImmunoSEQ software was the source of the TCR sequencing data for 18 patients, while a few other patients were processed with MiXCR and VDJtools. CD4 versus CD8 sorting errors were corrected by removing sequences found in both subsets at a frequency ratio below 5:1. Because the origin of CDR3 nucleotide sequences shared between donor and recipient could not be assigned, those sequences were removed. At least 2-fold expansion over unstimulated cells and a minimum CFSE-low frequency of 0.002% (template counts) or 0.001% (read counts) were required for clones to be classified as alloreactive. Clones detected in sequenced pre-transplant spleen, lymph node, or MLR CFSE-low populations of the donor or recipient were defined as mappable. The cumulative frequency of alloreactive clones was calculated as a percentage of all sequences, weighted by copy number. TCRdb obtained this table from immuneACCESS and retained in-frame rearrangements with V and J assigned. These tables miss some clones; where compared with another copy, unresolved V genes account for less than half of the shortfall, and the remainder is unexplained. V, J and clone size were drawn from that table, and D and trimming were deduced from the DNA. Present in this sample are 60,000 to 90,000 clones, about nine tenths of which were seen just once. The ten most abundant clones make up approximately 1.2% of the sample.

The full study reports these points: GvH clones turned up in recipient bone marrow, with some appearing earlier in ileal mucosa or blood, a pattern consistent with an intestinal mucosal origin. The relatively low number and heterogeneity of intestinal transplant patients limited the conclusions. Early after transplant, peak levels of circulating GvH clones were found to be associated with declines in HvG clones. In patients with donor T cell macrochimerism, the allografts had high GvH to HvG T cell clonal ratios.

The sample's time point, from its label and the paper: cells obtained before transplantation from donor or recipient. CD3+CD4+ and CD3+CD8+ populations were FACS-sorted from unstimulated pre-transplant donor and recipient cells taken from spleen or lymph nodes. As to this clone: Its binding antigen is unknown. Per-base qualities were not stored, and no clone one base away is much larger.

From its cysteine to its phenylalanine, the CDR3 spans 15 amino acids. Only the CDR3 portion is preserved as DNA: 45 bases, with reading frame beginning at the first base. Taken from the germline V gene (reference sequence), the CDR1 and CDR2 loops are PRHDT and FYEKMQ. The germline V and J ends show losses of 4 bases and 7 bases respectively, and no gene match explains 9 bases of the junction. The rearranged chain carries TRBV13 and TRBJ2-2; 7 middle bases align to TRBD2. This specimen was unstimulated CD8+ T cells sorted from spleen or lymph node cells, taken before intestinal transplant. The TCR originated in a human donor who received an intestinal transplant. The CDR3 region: CASSSLTSAGGELFF. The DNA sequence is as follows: TGTGCCAGCAGCTCCCTAACTAGCGCGGGCGGGGAGCTGTTTTTT. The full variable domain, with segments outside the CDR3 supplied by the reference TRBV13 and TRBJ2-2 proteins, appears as AAGVIQSPRHLIKEKRETATLKCYPIPRHDTVYWYQQGPGQDPQFLISFYEKMQSDKGSIPDRFSAQQFSDYHSELNMSSLELGDSALYFCASSSLTSAGGELFFGEGSRLTVL.